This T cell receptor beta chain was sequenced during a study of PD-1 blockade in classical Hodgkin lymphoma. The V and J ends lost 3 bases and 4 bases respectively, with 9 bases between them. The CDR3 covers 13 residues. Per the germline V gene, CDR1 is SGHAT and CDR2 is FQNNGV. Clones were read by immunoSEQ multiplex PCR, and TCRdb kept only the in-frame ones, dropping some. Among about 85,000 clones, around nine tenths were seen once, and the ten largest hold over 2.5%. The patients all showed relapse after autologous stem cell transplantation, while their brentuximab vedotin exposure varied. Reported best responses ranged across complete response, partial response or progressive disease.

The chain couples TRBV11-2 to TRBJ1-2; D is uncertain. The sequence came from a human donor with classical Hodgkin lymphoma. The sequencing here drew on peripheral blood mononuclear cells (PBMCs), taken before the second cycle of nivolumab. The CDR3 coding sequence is TGTGCCAGCAGCTTCCCCGGACTCTATGGCTACACCTTC. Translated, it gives CASSFPGLYGYTF. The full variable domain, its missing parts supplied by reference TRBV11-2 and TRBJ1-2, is EAGVAQSPRYKIIEKRQSVAFWCNPISGHATLYWYQQILGQGPKLLIQFQNNGVVDDSQLPKDRFSAERLKGVDSTLKIQPAKLEDSAVYLCASSFPGLYGYTFGSGTRLTVV.